The entry that follows covers one T cell receptor beta chain sequence. Its binding antigen is unknown. Base quality data are lacking; no much larger clone is found one base away. CDR1 SGHAT and CDR2 FQNNGV are derived from the germline V gene. V trim: 1 base; J trim: 5 bases; unmatched bases: 7. The CDR3 has 16 amino acids, counting the end cysteine and phenylalanine. Only the CDR3 DNA is retained, 48 bases long and in frame from the first base. The data were taken from a study of blood T cell repertoires in COVID-19 (dated by TCRdb to 2019 to 2021). General notes on the study: The collaborator samples originated in the United States, Italy and Spain and spanned the acute and convalescent phases of COVID-19. The dataset comprised deeply sampled blood TCRbeta repertoires from subjects exposed to, actively infected with, or recovered from COVID-19. The samples were drawn from two sources: the first 160 participants of the ongoing ImmuneRACE study, and 1,000 to 1,500 subjects contributed by 6 global collaborators. A de-identified subject ID, COVID-19 status, age in years and sex were almost always included in the sample metadata. Where HLA class I and class II types were available, the types were taken from metadata supplied by the sample provider, not from assay-based typing. The material from the prospective study consisted of cDNA or gDNA derived from T cells, B-cell-depleted T cells, or PBMCs. The repertoires were released in a freely available public database meant as a resource for research on the immune response to SARS-CoV-2.

The paper's findings and limits, for the study overall: How much clinical and demographic metadata was included differed by source and by participant, and the metadata was provided uncurated.

TCRbeta CDR3 regions were amplified from genomic DNA using the immunoSEQ Assay, a bias-controlled multiplex PCR. The original pipeline was this. The number of nucleated cells in each sample was estimated from the amplification of reference gene primers within the assay. Sequence reads were collapsed and filtered to measure the absolute abundance of every unique TCRbeta CDR3 rearrangement. For each sample, productive Simpson clonality was calculated by taking the square root of Simpson's diversity index across productive rearrangements. The table comes from immuneACCESS by way of TCRdb, which keeps in-frame sequences with V and J called. Part of the clones is missing from these tables; in studies checked, under half for an unresolved V gene and the rest for unknown reasons. V and J calls plus clone size are reproduced from that table; the DNA served to infer D and trimming. The table for this sample lists about 290,000 clones; 75% to 90% of them were counted only once. The ten largest clones take up less than 2% of the sample.

Enrolling through a virtual design, the prospective study's participants ranged in age from roughly 18 to 90 years and lived across some 22 United States geographic areas. To assign participants to cohorts, the prospective study relied on clinical history that participants themselves reported in a screening survey and a study questionnaire. Recovered participants in ImmuneRACE Cohort 3 were defined by two consecutive negative NP/OP PCR tests, clearance by a healthcare professional, or resolution of symptoms. Each participant in the prospective study had whole blood, serum and a nasopharyngeal or oropharyngeal swab collected by mobile phlebotomists. Over a 2-month period, participants in the prospective study had the option of providing additional blood draws and questionnaires. Prospective study blood samples were shipped either frozen or at room temperature before DNA extraction.

Sequencing input: PBMCs or T cells enriched from blood (not recorded which). The V and J genes are TRBV11-2 and TRBJ2-3; 9 central nucleotides agree with TRBD2. The sequence derives from a middle-aged woman who had recovered from COVID-19. The CDR3 loop reads CASSLGISGRQDTQYF. The bases are TGTGCCAGCAGCTTAGGAATTAGCGGGAGACAAGATACGCAGTATTTT. The CDR3, completed at both ends by the reference TRBV11-2 and TRBJ2-3 genes, gives the full variable domain EAGVAQSPRYKIIEKRQSVAFWCNPISGHATLYWYQQILGQGPKLLIQFQNNGVVDDSQLPKDRFSAERLKGVDSTLKIQPAKLEDSAVYLCASSLGISGRQDTQYFGPGTRLTVL.